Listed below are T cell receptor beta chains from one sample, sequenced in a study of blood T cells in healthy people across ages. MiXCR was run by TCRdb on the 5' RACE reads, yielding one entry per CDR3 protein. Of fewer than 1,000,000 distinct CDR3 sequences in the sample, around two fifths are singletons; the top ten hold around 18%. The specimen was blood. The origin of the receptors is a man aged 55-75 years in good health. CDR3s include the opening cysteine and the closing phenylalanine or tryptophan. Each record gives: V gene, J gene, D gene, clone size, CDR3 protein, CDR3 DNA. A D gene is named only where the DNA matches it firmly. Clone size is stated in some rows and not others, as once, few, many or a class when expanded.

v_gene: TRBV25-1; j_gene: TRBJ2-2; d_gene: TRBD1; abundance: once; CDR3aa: CATTGGSHGELFF; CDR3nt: TGTGCCACCACAGGGGGCTCGCACGGGGAGCTGTTTTTT
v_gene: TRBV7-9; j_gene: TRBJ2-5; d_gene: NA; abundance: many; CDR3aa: CASRSTGKGETQYF; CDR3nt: TGTGCCAGCAGGTCTACAGGGAAAGGGGAGACCCAGTACTTC
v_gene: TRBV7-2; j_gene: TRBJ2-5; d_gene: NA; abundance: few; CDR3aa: CASSLGPGGSTGALGSQYF; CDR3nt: TGTGCCAGCAGCTTAGGGCCTGGGGGATCGACAGGCGCCCTAGGGTCCCAGTACTTC
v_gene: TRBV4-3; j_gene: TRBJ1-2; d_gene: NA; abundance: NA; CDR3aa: CASSQDRTSLYGYTF; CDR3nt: TGCGCCAGCAGCCAAGATCGAACATCGCTCTATGGCTACACCTTC
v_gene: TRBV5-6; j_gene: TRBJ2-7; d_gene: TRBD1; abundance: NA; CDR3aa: CASGTGVYEQYF; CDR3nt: TGTGCCAGCGGGACAGGGGTATACGAGCAGTACTTC
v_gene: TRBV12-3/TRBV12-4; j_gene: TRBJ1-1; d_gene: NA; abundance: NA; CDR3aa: CASSQDRTEAFF; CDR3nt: TGTGCCAGCAGCCAAGACAGAACTGAAGCTTTCTTT
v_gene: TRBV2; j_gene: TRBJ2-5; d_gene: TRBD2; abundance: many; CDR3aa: CASSTSQGLGGQETQYF; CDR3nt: TGTGCCAGCAGTACTTCTCAGGGACTAGGGGGACAAGAGACCCAGTACTTC
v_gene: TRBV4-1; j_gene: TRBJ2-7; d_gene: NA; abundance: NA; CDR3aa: CASSQEIVYEQYF; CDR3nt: TGCGCCAGCAGCCAAGAAATAGTTTACGAGCAGTACTTC
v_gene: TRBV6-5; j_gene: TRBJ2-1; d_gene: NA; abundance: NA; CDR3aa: CASTPIQGYNEQFF; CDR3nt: TGTGCCAGCACTCCGATCCAGGGCTACAATGAGCAGTTCTTC
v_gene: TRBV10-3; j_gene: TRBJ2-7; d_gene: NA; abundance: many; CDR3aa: CAISATGLEQYF; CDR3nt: TGTGCCATCAGCGCCACAGGTCTCGAGCAGTACTTC
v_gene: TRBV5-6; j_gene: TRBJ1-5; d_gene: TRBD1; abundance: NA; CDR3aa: CASSMGQGFGDQPQHF; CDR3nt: TGTGCCAGCAGCATGGGACAGGGATTTGGCGATCAGCCCCAGCATTTT
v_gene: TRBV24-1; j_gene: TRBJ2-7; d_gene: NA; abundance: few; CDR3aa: CATSARGSRSYEQYF; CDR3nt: TGTGCCACCAGTGCCCGGGGAAGCCGCTCCTACGAGCAGTACTTC
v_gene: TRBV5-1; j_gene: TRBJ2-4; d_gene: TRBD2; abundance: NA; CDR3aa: CASSPGLEHIQYF; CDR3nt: TGCGCCAGCAGCCCGGGACTAGAGCACATTCAGTACTTC
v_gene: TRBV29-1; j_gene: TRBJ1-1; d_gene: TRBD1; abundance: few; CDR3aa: CSVTGGLLDTEAFF; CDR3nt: TGCAGCGTGACAGGGGGCCTATTGGACACTGAAGCTTTCTTT
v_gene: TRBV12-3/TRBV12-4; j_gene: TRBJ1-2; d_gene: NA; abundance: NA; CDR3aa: CASSAPGSYGYTF; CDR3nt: TGTGCCAGCAGTGCTCCAGGGTCCTATGGCTACACCTTC
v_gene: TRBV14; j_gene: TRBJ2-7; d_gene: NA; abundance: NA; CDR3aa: CASSPVPRGYEQYF; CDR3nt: TGTGCCAGCAGCCCCGTCCCGAGGGGCTACGAGCAGTACTTC
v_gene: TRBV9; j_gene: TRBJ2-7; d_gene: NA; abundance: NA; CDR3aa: CASSVNADSYEQYF; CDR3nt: TGTGCCAGCAGCGTTAATGCGGACAGCTACGAGCAGTACTTC
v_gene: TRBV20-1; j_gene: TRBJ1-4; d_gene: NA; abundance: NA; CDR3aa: CSARVLIPGRFNEKLFF; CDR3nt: TGCAGTGCTAGAGTGCTTATCCCCGGACGGTTTAATGAAAAACTGTTTTTT
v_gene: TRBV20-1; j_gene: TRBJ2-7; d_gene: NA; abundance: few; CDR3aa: CSVTRRQRYEQYF; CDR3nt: TGCAGTGTCACGAGGAGACAGAGGTACGAGCAGTACTTC
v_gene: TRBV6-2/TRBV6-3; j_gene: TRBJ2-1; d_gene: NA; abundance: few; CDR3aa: CASSWGEAGHEQFF; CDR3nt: TGTGCCAGCAGCTGGGGGGAGGCCGGGCATGAGCAGTTCTTC
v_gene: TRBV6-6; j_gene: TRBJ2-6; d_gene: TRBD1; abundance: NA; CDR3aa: CASNSGTGSPGANVLTF; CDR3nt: TGTGCCAGCAATTCCGGGACAGGGTCTCCTGGGGCCAACGTCCTGACTTTC
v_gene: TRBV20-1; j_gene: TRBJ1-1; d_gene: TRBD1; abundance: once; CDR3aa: CSARGNRDRGLFYTEAFF; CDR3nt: TGCAGTGCTAGAGGGAATCGGGACAGGGGGCTTTTTTACACTGAAGCTTTCTTT
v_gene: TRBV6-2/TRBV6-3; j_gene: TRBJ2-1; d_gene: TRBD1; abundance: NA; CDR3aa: CASTTDRDGHNEQFF; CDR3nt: TGTGCCAGCACCACAGACAGGGATGGGCACAATGAGCAGTTCTTC
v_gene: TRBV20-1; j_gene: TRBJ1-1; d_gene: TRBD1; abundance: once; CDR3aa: CSAPKGAWTEAFF; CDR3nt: TGCAGTGCCCCAAAGGGGGCGTGGACTGAAGCTTTCTTT
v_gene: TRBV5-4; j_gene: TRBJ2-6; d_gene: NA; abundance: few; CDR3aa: CASSLARQTSGANVLTF; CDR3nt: TGTGCCAGCAGCTTGGCTCGACAGACCTCTGGGGCCAACGTCCTGACTTTC